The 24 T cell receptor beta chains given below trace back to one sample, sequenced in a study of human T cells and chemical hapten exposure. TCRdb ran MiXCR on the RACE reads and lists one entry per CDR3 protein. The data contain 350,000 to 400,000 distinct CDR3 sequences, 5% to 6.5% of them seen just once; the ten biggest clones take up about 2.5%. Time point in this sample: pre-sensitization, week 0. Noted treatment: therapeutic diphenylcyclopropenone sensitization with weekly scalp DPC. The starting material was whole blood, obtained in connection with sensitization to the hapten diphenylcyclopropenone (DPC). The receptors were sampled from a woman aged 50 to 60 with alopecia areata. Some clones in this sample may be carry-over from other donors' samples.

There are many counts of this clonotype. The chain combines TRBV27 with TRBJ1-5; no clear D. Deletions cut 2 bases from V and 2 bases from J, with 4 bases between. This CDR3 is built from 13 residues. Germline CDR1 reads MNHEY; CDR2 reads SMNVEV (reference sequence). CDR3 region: CASSLVGNQPQHF. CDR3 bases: TGTGCCAGCAGTTTAGTGGGCAATCAGCCCCAGCATTTT.

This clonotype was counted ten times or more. As DNA, the CDR3 is TGTGCCAGCTGCCCGGGACTAGACGTCACCGGGGAGCTGTTTTTT. It is translated as CASCPGLDVTGELFF. The chain combines TRBV6-2 or TRBV6-3 with TRBJ2-2, with 8 nucleotides matching TRBD2. Germline assignment: CDR1 MNHEY and CDR2 SVGEGT. The CDR3 covers 15 residues. The J segment lost 4 bases and the V segment lost 8 bases, leaving 9 bases of the junction unmatched.

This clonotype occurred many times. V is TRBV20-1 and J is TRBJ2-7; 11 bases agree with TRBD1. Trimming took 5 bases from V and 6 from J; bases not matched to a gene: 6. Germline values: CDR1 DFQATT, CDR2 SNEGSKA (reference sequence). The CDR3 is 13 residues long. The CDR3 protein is CSAPGTGGGEQYF. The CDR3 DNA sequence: TGCAGTGCTCCCGGGACAGGGGGAGGCGAGCAGTACTTC.

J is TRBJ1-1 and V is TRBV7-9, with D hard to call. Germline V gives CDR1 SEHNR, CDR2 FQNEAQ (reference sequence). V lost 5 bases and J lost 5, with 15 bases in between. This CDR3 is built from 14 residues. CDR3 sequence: CASSPDITGTEAFF. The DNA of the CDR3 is TGTGCCAGCAGCCCCGATATCACGGGGACTGAAGCTTTCTTT.

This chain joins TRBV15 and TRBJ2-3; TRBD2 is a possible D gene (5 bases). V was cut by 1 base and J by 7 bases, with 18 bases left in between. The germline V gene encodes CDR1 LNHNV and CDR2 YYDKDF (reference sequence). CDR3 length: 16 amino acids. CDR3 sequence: CATSRGRGPTPNTQYF. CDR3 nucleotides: TGTGCCACCAGCAGAGGACGGGGTCCGACCCCTAATACGCAGTATTTT.

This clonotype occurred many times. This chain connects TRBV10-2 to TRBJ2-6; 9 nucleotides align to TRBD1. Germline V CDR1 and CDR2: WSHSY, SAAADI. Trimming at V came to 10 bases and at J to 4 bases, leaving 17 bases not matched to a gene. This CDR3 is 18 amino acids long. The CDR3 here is CATARKGTGIPGANVLTF. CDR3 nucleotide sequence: TGCGCCACCGCTCGGAAAGGGACAGGGATCCCCGGGGCCAACGTCCTGACTTTC.

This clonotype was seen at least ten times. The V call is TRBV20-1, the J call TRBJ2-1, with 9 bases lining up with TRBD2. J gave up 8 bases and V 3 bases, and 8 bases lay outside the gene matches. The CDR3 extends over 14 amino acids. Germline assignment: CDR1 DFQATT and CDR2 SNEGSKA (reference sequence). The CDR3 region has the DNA TGCAGTGCTAGGCCGAGCGGGAGGATCGATGAGCAGTTCTTC. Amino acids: CSARPSGRIDEQFF.

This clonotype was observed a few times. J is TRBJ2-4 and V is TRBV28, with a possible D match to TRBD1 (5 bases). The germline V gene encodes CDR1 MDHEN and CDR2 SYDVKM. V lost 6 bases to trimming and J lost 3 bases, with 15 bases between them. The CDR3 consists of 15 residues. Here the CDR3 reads CASSPPGMGKNIQYF. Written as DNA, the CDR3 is TGTGCCAGCAGCCCCCCAGGGATGGGCAAAAACATTCAGTACTTC.

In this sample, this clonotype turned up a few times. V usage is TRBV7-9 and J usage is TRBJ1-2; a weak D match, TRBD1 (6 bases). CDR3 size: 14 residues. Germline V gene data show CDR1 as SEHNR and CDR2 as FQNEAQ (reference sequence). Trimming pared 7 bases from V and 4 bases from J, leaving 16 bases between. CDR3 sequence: CASTPGAAGYGYTF. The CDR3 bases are TGTGCCAGCACCCCAGGGGCCGCAGGCTATGGCTACACCTTC.

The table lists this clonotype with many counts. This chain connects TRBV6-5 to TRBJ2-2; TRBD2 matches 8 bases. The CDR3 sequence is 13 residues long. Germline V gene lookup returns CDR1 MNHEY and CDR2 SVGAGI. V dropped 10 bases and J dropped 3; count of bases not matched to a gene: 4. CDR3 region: CATLAGYTGELFF. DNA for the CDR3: TGTGCCACTTTAGCGGGGTACACCGGGGAGCTGTTTTTT.

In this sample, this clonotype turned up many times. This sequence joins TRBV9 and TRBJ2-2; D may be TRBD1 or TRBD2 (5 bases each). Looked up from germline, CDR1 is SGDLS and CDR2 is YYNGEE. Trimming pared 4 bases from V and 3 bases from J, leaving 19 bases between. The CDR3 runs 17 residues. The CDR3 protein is CASSISPGPRYTGELFF. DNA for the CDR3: TGTGCCAGCAGCATTAGCCCGGGACCCCGGTACACCGGGGAGCTGTTTTTT.

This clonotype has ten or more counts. CDR3 region: CASSLAETGLVHF. CDR3 DNA sequence: TGTGCCAGCAGTTTAGCCGAGACAGGGCTAGTCCACTTT. The chain combines TRBV12-3 or TRBV12-4 with TRBJ1-6; 7 bases map to TRBD1. The V segment lost 0 bases and the J segment 17 bases; nucleotides outside the gene matches: 7. The CDR3 loop spans 13 amino acids.

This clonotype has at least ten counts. The CDR3 sequence: CASSRTVTDTQYF. CDR3 nucleotides: TGTGCCAGCAGCCGGACTGTCACAGATACGCAGTATTTT. The chain links TRBV6-5 to TRBJ2-3; weak D call: TRBD2 (5 bases). Looked up from germline, CDR1 is MNHEY and CDR2 is SVGAGI. This CDR3 is built from 13 residues. Trimming cost V 6 bases and J 2 bases, with 9 bases left between them.

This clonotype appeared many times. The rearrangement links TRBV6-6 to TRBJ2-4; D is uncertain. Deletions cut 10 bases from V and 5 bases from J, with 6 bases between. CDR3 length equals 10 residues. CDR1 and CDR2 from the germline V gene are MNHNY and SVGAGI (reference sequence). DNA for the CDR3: TGTGCCACCGAGGAAAACATTCAGTACTTC. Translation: CATEENIQYF.

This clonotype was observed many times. The CDR3 loop reads CATSFSYEQYF. CDR3 DNA sequence: TGTGCCACCTCATTTTCCTACGAGCAGTACTTC. The V gene is TRBV6-2 or TRBV6-3, the J gene TRBJ2-7, with D hard to call. Germline CDR1 MNHEY, CDR2 SVGEGT. This CDR3 is 11 amino acids long. V dropped 10 bases and J dropped 1 base, with 8 bases sitting between them.

The CDR3 DNA reads as TGTGCCAGCAGCTTAGAGGCAGGGGGTAGCAATCAGCCCCAGCATTTT. It codes for CASSLEAGGSNQPQHF. J is TRBJ1-5 and V is TRBV7-8, with 7 positions matching TRBD1. The germline gives CDR1 SGHVS, CDR2 FQNEAQ. Germline trimming cut 1 base from V and 0 bases from J; bases unmatched to any gene: 3. The CDR3 runs 16 residues. Variable domain in full (rest from reference TRBV7-8 and TRBJ1-5): GAGVSQSPRYKVAKRGQDVALRCDPISGHVSLFWYQQALGQGPEFLTYFQNEAQLDKSGLPSDRFFAERPEGSVSTLKIQRTQQEDSAVYLCASSLEAGGSNQPQHFGDGTRLSIL.

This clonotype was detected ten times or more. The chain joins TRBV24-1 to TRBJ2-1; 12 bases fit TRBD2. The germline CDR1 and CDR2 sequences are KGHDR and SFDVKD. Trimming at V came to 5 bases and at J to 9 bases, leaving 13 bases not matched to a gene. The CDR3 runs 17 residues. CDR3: CATSAILAGGSGFEQFF. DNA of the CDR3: TGTGCCACCAGTGCCATTCTAGCGGGAGGGAGCGGGTTTGAGCAGTTCTTC.

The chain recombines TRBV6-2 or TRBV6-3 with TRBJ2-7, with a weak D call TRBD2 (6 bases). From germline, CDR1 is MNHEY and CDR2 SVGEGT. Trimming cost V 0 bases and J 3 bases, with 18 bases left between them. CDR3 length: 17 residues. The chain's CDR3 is CASSYSTGKVDYYEQYF. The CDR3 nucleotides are TGTGCCAGCAGTTACTCAACCGGGAAAGTGGACTACTACGAGCAGTACTTC.

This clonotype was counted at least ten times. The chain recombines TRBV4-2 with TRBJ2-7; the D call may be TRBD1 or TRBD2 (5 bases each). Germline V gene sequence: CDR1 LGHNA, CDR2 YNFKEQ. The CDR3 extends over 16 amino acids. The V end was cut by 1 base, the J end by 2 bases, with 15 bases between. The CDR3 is CASSQVSTGPAYEQYF. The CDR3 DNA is TGTGCCAGCAGCCAAGTTTCAACGGGACCTGCCTACGAGCAGTACTTC.

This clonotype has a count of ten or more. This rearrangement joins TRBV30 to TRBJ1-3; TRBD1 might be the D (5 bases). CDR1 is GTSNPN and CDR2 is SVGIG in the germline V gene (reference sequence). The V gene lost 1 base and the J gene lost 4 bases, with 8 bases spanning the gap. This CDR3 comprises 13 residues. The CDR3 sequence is CAWSGGPGNTIYF. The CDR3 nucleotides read TGTGCCTGGAGTGGGGGCCCCGGAAACACCATATATTTT. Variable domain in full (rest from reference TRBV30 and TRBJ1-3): SQTIHQWPATLVQPVGSPLSLECTVEGTSNPNLYWYRQAAGRGLQLLFYSVGIGQISSEVPQNLSASRPQDRQFILSSKKLLLSDSGFYLCAWSGGPGNTIYFGEGSWLTVV.

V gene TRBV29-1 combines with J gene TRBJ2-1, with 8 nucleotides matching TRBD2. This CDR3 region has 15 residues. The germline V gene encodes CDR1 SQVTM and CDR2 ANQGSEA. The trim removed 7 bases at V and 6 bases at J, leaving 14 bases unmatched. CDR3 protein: CSAVAGSPPGNEQFF. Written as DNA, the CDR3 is TGCAGCGCTGTAGCGGGAAGCCCTCCGGGCAATGAGCAGTTCTTC.

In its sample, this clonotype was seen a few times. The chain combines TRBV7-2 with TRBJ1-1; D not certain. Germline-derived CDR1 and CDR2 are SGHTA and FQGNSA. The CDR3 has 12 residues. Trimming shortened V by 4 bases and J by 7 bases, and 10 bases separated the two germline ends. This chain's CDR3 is CASSSRTGEAFF. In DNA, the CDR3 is TGTGCCAGCAGCTCGAGGACGGGTGAAGCTTTCTTT.

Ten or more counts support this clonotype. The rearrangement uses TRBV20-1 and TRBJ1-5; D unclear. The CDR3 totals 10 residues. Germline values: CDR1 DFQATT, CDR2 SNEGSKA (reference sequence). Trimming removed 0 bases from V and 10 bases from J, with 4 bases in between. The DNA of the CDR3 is TGCAGTGCTAGAGACGGACCCCAGCATTTT. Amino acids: CSARDGPQHF.

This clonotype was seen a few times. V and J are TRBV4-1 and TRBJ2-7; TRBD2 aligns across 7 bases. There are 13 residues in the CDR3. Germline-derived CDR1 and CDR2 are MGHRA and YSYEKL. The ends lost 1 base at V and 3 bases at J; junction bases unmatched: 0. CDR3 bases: TGCGCCAGCAGCCAAGGGGGGGGCTACGAGCAGTACTTC. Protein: CASSQGGGYEQYF.